This TCR beta chain emerged from a study of post-analysis software for immune sequencing data (dated by TCRdb to the mid-2010s). Study-wide context: Relapsing-remitting, secondary progressive and progressive-relapsing multiple sclerosis were recorded as disease courses, and subtype annotation was lacking for some patients. The multiple sclerosis patient repertoires were compared with about a dozen previously published healthy control repertoires from donors aged roughly 6 to 25 years. A subset of samples was prepared in parallel using single-end sample barcoding, then pooled and co-amplified after Illumina adapter ligation. Overall study results and their limits: Direct clustering with F measure revealed strong co-clustering of samples prepared in the same batch, which led to a batch-effect correction. Significantly higher frequencies in patients than in controls were found for roughly 5 TRBV segments, including TRBV5-6, TRBV5-1 and TRBV20-1. The multiple sclerosis patient group was slightly younger than the control group. Normalized Chao1 diversity was significantly lower in multiple sclerosis patients than controls, suggesting substantial peripheral T-cell clonal expansion.

The CDR3 goes from the cysteine to the phenylalanine over 15 residues. The DNA shown is the 45-base CDR3, in frame from base 1. Looking up the germline V gene yields CDR1 MNHEY and CDR2 SVGEGT. Trimming leaves V shorter by 2 bases and J shorter by 11 bases, with the junction holding 10 bases beyond the gene matches. Points on this clonotype: Its antigen has not been determined. No base quality information exists; no much larger clone differs at one position.

Library creation used PCR. The sequencing machine was an Illumina HiSeq 2500. Unique molecular identifiers were incorporated into TCR beta cDNA libraries to reduce PCR and sequencing biases. Roughly 0.5 million cDNA molecules were obtained per 1 to 10 million input T cells, so each molecule approximated one T cell. The same protocol used for the earlier healthy control dataset was applied to prepare and sequence the patient libraries. Within a given batch, samples were prepared together, multiplexed and sequenced on the same HiSeq lane. As for the authors' bioinformatics: Raw barcoded reads were processed with MIGEC, discarding single-read molecular identifier groups before consensus assembly and CDR3 extraction. VDJtools was used for post-analysis of the clonotype tables, with diversity normalized by down-sampling every dataset to the smallest sample size. Repertoire overlap clustering matched CDR3 amino acid but not nucleotide sequences to correct batch-related cross-sample contamination. TCRdb reprocessed the public reads (quality trimming at Q25 with fastp, clone calling with MiXCR) and kept in-frame beta chains. Rows with a matching CDR3 protein are joined into one entry that keeps the most common DNA and genes. TCRdb's processing, not the study's, gives the V and J calls here. Within this sample are roughly 670,000 distinct CDR3 sequences, with roughly three fifths of them counted one time only. About 11% of the sample is in the top ten clones.

TCR beta repertoires were profiled from peripheral blood of approximately 13 young patients with multiple sclerosis to demonstrate the VDJtools post-analysis software. Multiple sclerosis patients were children and adolescents aged 6 to 15 years. The chain uses TRBV6-2 or TRBV6-3 and TRBJ2-3; 10 of the junction bases match TRBD1. What was sequenced was blood. The TCR was taken from a girl aged 2 to 10 with multiple sclerosis. The CDR3 corresponds to CASSYPPGTGEKQYF. The sequenced DNA is TGTGCCAGCAGTTACCCACCCGGGACAGGGGAGAAGCAGTATTTT.